The rows below give T cell receptor beta chains drawn from one sample of a study of T cells in tumors after PD-1 blockade. TCRdb's copy holds only in-frame clones and misses some; the assay was immunoSEQ multiplex PCR. The profile shows about 59,000 clones, around 80% of them singletons. The material sequenced was PBMCs, taken before anti-PD-1 treatment. The receptor source for this set is a human donor with basal cell carcinoma. The CDR3 runs from the conserved cysteine through the conserved F or W. The D gene is left open where the match is weak. Clone size is not always given. Where it is, it says once, few, many or a class for expanded clones.

j_gene,abundance,len,d_gene,v_gene,CDR3aa,CDR3nt
TRBJ1-6,few,11,-,TRBV4-1,CASSQIGPLHF,TGCGCCAGCAGCCAGATAGGGCCCCTCCACTTT
TRBJ2-7,-,16,TRBD1,TRBV11-3,CASSLYVSGQAYEQYF,TGTGCCAGCAGCTTATATGTTTCCGGACAGGCCTACGAGCAGTACTTC
TRBJ1-1,once,12,-,TRBV7-9,CASSRDNVRAFF,TGTGCCAGCAGCCGAGACAACGTCCGAGCTTTCTTT
TRBJ2-3,-,14,-,TRBV9,CASSSASGTDTQYF,TGTGCCAGCAGCTCCGCTAGCGGCACAGATACGCAGTATTTT
TRBJ1-3,-,15,TRBD1,TRBV3-1/TRBV3-2,CASSLPGQTRNTIYF,TGTGCCAGCAGCCTTCCGGGACAGACGCGAAACACCATATATTTT
TRBJ1-1,-,14,-,TRBV6-5,CASSYGELGTEAFF,TGTGCCAGCAGTTATGGGGAATTGGGCACTGAAGCTTTCTTT
TRBJ1-6,-,15,-,TRBV6-4,CASSDSYRDGSPLHF,TGTGCCAGCAGTGACTCGTACAGGGACGGTTCACCCCTCCACTTT
TRBJ2-2,-,16,-,TRBV7-2,CASSLDGGPSTGELFF,TGTGCCAGCAGCTTAGACGGGGGGCCCAGCACCGGGGAGCTGTTTTTT
TRBJ2-7,-,14,-,TRBV10-3,CAISLGGQGYEQYF,TGTGCCATCAGTTTGGGCGGGCAGGGGTACGAGCAGTACTTC
TRBJ2-5,-,14,TRBD1,TRBV3-1/TRBV3-2,CASSRRQGLMTQYF,TGTGCCAGCAGCCGACGACAGGGGTTGATGACCCAGTACTTC
TRBJ1-5,-,13,-,TRBV2,CASSVGGLKPQHF,TGTGCCAGCAGTGTTGGAGGCCTCAAGCCCCAGCATTTT
TRBJ1-2,-,14,-,TRBV29-1,CSVPSTSRNYGYTF,TGCAGCGTTCCCAGTACCTCCCGCAACTATGGCTACACCTTC
TRBJ2-1,-,12,-,TRBV5-1,CASSLDGPEQFF,TGCGCCAGCAGCTTGGATGGACCTGAGCAGTTCTTC
TRBJ1-2,few,12,-,TRBV5-6,CASSPRGYGYTF,TGTGCCAGCAGTCCTAGGGGTTATGGCTACACCTTC
TRBJ2-1,-,12,TRBD2,TRBV7-2,CASSLAVNEQFF,TGTGCCAGCAGCCTAGCGGTCAATGAGCAGTTCTTC
TRBJ2-2,-,17,TRBD1,TRBV5-1,CASSLVPGGPNTGELFF,TGCGCCAGCAGCTTGGTACCAGGGGGACCGAACACCGGGGAGCTGTTTTTT
TRBJ2-2,few,12,-,TRBV2,CASRALWGELFF,TGTGCCAGCAGAGCCTTGTGGGGGGAGCTGTTTTTT
TRBJ2-7,once,14,-,TRBV23-1,CASSPVISPSEQYF,TGCGCCAGCAGCCCCGTAATCTCGCCCAGCGAGCAGTACTTC